The rows below give T cell receptor beta chains drawn from one sample of a study of CD8 T cells in Susac syndrome. Via MiXCR, TCRdb re-called the immunoSEQ multiplex PCR reads, giving one row per CDR3 protein. The sample includes around 160,000 distinct CDR3 sequences, about 94% seen only once; the top ten take about 0.13%. Sequencing was done on a sample of CD4+ T cells from PBMCs. These TCRs come from a human donor in good health. Both conserved end residues are part of each CDR3. Each record gives: clone size, D gene, J gene, V gene, CDR3 protein, CDR3 DNA. The D gene is left open where the match is weak. Some rows mark clone size as missing; the rest say once, few, many or name a class of expanded clone.

abundance: once
d_gene: TRBD2
j_gene: TRBJ2-1
v_gene: TRBV5-1
CDR3aa: CASSARLAEDEQFF
CDR3nt: TGCGCCAGCAGCGCAAGACTAGCCGAGGATGAGCAGTTCTTC

abundance: -
d_gene: -
j_gene: TRBJ2-2
v_gene: TRBV28
CDR3aa: CASTRPLANTGELFF
CDR3nt: TGTGCCAGCACGAGGCCTCTTGCGAACACCGGGGAGCTGTTTTTT

abundance: -
d_gene: -
j_gene: TRBJ2-3
v_gene: TRBV7-9
CDR3aa: CASEPPDTQYF
CDR3nt: TGTGCCAGCGAACCACCAGATACGCAGTATTTT

abundance: -
d_gene: TRBD1
j_gene: TRBJ2-7
v_gene: TRBV5-1
CDR3aa: CASSQSTGGMEQYF
CDR3nt: TGCGCCAGCAGCCAGTCGACAGGGGGAATGGAGCAGTACTTC

abundance: -
d_gene: TRBD1
j_gene: TRBJ2-3
v_gene: TRBV7-9
CDR3aa: CASSALPGQGPDTQYF
CDR3nt: TGTGCCAGCAGCGCATTACCGGGACAGGGTCCAGATACGCAGTATTTT

abundance: -
d_gene: -
j_gene: TRBJ2-1
v_gene: TRBV28
CDR3aa: CASSSSGNEQFF
CDR3nt: TGTGCCAGCAGCTCGAGCGGGAATGAGCAGTTCTTC

abundance: -
d_gene: TRBD1
j_gene: TRBJ2-1
v_gene: TRBV29-1
CDR3aa: CSVPPDRGTYNEQFF
CDR3nt: TGCAGCGTCCCACCGGACAGGGGCACCTACAATGAGCAGTTCTTC

abundance: -
d_gene: -
j_gene: TRBJ2-6
v_gene: TRBV5-4
CDR3aa: CACQEGSLSSGANVLTF
CDR3nt: TGTGCCTGCCAAGAGGGTAGTCTTAGCTCTGGGGCCAACGTCCTGACTTTC

abundance: -
d_gene: -
j_gene: TRBJ1-1
v_gene: TRBV7-9
CDR3aa: CASSPLGAKDTEAFF
CDR3nt: TGTGCCAGCAGCCCGCTGGGGGCGAAGGACACTGAAGCTTTCTTT

abundance: -
d_gene: -
j_gene: TRBJ2-5
v_gene: TRBV4-3
CDR3aa: CASSQTGAIPQETQYF
CDR3nt: TGCGCCAGCAGCCAAACGGGGGCCATACCTCAAGAGACCCAGTACTTC

abundance: -
d_gene: -
j_gene: TRBJ2-7
v_gene: TRBV3-1
CDR3aa: CASSRQATRAYEQYF
CDR3nt: TGTGCCAGCAGCCGCCAGGCCACAAGGGCCTACGAGCAGTACTTC

abundance: -
d_gene: -
j_gene: TRBJ2-7
v_gene: TRBV27
CDR3aa: CASSSTPGGYEQYF
CDR3nt: TGTGCCAGCAGTTCCACCCCCGGCGGCTACGAGCAGTACTTC

abundance: -
d_gene: -
j_gene: TRBJ2-3
v_gene: TRBV5-1
CDR3aa: CASSPRIVSDTQYF
CDR3nt: TGCGCCAGCAGCCCACGAATAGTTTCAGATACGCAGTATTTT

abundance: -
d_gene: TRBD1
j_gene: TRBJ2-7
v_gene: TRBV7-6
CDR3aa: CASSPTGGGGEQYF
CDR3nt: TGTGCCAGCAGCCCCACAGGGGGCGGCGGCGAGCAGTACTTC

abundance: -
d_gene: -
j_gene: TRBJ1-2
v_gene: TRBV20-1
CDR3aa: CSVSRGNYGYTF
CDR3nt: TGCAGTGTTAGCCGGGGTAACTATGGCTACACCTTC

abundance: -
d_gene: TRBD2
j_gene: TRBJ2-3
v_gene: TRBV7-9
CDR3aa: CASTLDASGGRTDTQYF
CDR3nt: TGTGCCAGCACCTTGGACGCAAGCGGGGGCCGCACAGATACGCAGTATTTT

abundance: -
d_gene: -
j_gene: TRBJ2-5
v_gene: TRBV20-1
CDR3aa: CSAEPMGAGETQYF
CDR3nt: TGCAGTGCTGAACCTATGGGTGCGGGAGAGACCCAGTACTTC

abundance: -
d_gene: -
j_gene: TRBJ2-7
v_gene: TRBV20-1
CDR3aa: CSARDERGGYEQYF
CDR3nt: TGCAGTGCTAGAGATGAAAGGGGGGGATACGAGCAGTACTTC

abundance: -
d_gene: -
j_gene: TRBJ2-2
v_gene: TRBV29-1
CDR3aa: CSVGRQENTGELFF
CDR3nt: TGCAGCGTTGGGAGACAGGAAAACACCGGGGAGCTGTTTTTT

abundance: once
d_gene: TRBD2
j_gene: TRBJ2-7
v_gene: TRBV12-3/TRBV12-4
CDR3aa: CASSLLGRVKGEQYF
CDR3nt: TGTGCCAGCAGTTTATTAGGGAGGGTAAAGGGCGAGCAGTACTTC

abundance: -
d_gene: -
j_gene: TRBJ2-2
v_gene: TRBV28
CDR3aa: CASSPGTPNTGELFF
CDR3nt: TGTGCCAGCAGTCCCGGGACGCCGAACACCGGGGAGCTGTTTTTT

abundance: -
d_gene: TRBD1
j_gene: TRBJ1-2
v_gene: TRBV29-1
CDR3aa: CSGRGGDYGYTF
CDR3nt: TGCAGCGGCAGGGGGGGAGACTATGGCTACACCTTC

abundance: once
d_gene: TRBD1
j_gene: TRBJ1-2
v_gene: TRBV29-1
CDR3aa: CSVAPGQGGYGYTF
CDR3nt: TGCAGCGTTGCTCCGGGACAGGGAGGGTATGGCTACACCTTC

abundance: -
d_gene: TRBD1
j_gene: TRBJ1-6
v_gene: TRBV4-3
CDR3aa: CASSHRTGFNSPLHF
CDR3nt: TGCGCCAGCAGCCACCGGACAGGGTTCAATTCACCCCTCCACTTT

abundance: -
d_gene: -
j_gene: TRBJ2-5
v_gene: TRBV9
CDR3aa: CASSVGSSQETQYF
CDR3nt: TGTGCCAGCAGCGTAGGCAGCAGTCAAGAGACCCAGTACTTC

abundance: once
d_gene: -
j_gene: TRBJ1-2
v_gene: TRBV24-1
CDR3aa: CATSDSDGQNYGYTF
CDR3nt: TGTGCCACCAGTGATTCGGACGGACAGAACTATGGCTACACCTTC

abundance: -
d_gene: -
j_gene: TRBJ1-1
v_gene: TRBV30
CDR3aa: CAWSVQPNTEAFF
CDR3nt: TGTGCCTGGAGTGTACAGCCGAACACTGAAGCTTTCTTT

abundance: -
d_gene: TRBD1
j_gene: TRBJ2-1
v_gene: TRBV5-1
CDR3aa: CASSFAGTGSPNEQFF
CDR3nt: TGCGCCAGCAGCTTTGCCGGGACAGGGAGCCCCAATGAGCAGTTCTTC

abundance: -
d_gene: TRBD1
j_gene: TRBJ1-5
v_gene: TRBV9
CDR3aa: CYRQGSNQPQHF
CDR3nt: TGTTACCGACAGGGGAGCAATCAGCCCCAGCATTTT

abundance: -
d_gene: -
j_gene: TRBJ2-7
v_gene: TRBV6-5
CDR3aa: CASRGASRPHEQYF
CDR3nt: TGTGCCAGCAGAGGAGCCTCCCGCCCCCACGAGCAGTACTTC

abundance: -
d_gene: -
j_gene: TRBJ2-5
v_gene: TRBV5-1
CDR3aa: CASSLMPGQETQYF
CDR3nt: TGCGCCAGCAGCTTGATGCCAGGGCAAGAGACCCAGTACTTC

abundance: once
d_gene: -
j_gene: TRBJ2-5
v_gene: TRBV20-1
CDR3aa: CSASRQLETQYF
CDR3nt: TGCAGTGCTAGTCGGCAGTTGGAGACCCAGTACTTC

abundance: -
d_gene: TRBD2
j_gene: TRBJ2-5
v_gene: TRBV12-3/TRBV12-4
CDR3aa: CASSPQRGEETQYF
CDR3nt: TGTGCCAGCAGTCCCCAGCGGGGGGAAGAGACCCAGTACTTC

abundance: once
d_gene: TRBD1
j_gene: TRBJ2-7
v_gene: TRBV14
CDR3aa: CASSPGTGLNTQYF
CDR3nt: TGTGCCAGCAGCCCCGGGACAGGGCTTAATACGCAGTACTTC

abundance: -
d_gene: -
j_gene: TRBJ1-1
v_gene: TRBV3-1
CDR3aa: CASSHSRQATEAFF
CDR3nt: TGTGCCAGCAGCCACTCACGACAGGCCACTGAAGCTTTCTTT

abundance: -
d_gene: TRBD1
j_gene: TRBJ2-7
v_gene: TRBV7-9
CDR3aa: CASSPTDRGTYEQYF
CDR3nt: TGTGCCAGCAGCCCTACGGACAGGGGGACCTACGAGCAGTACTTC

abundance: once
d_gene: -
j_gene: TRBJ2-2
v_gene: TRBV30
CDR3aa: CAWSEAANTGELFF
CDR3nt: TGTGCCTGGAGTGAGGCAGCGAACACCGGGGAGCTGTTTTTT

abundance: -
d_gene: -
j_gene: TRBJ2-1
v_gene: TRBV3-1
CDR3aa: CASSQIRGWEQFF
CDR3nt: TGTGCCAGCAGCCAAATCCGCGGTTGGGAGCAGTTCTTC

abundance: few
d_gene: -
j_gene: TRBJ2-2
v_gene: TRBV12-3/TRBV12-4
CDR3aa: CASSPGTRNTGELFF
CDR3nt: TGTGCCAGCAGTCCCGGGACCAGGAACACCGGGGAGCTGTTTTTT

abundance: -
d_gene: TRBD2
j_gene: TRBJ2-7
v_gene: TRBV3-1
CDR3aa: CASSPTGTSPEQYF
CDR3nt: TGTGCCAGCAGCCCGACAGGGACTAGCCCCGAGCAGTACTTC

abundance: -
d_gene: -
j_gene: TRBJ2-1
v_gene: TRBV9
CDR3aa: CASSVGQGGHNEQFF
CDR3nt: TGTGCCAGCAGCGTAGGGCAGGGTGGACACAATGAGCAGTTCTTC

abundance: once
d_gene: -
j_gene: TRBJ1-2
v_gene: TRBV18
CDR3aa: CASSPMEAWGGYTF
CDR3nt: TGTGCCAGCTCACCAATGGAGGCGTGGGGTGGCTACACCTTC